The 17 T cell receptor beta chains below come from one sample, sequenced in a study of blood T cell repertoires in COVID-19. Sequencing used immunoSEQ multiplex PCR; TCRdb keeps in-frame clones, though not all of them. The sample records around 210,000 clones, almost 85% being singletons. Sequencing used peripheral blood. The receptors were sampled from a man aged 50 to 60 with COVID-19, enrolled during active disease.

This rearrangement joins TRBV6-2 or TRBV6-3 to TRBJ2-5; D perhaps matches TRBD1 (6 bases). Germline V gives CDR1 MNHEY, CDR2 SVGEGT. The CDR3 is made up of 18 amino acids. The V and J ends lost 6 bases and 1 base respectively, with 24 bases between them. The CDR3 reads CASSSTLGTPWGQETQYF. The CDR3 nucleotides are TGTGCCAGCAGCTCAACCTTGGGGACACCCTGGGGCCAAGAGACCCAGTACTTC.

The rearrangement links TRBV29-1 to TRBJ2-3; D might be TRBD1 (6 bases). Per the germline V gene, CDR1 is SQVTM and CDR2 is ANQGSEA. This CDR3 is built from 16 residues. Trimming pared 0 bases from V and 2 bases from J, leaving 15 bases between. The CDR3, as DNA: TGCAGCGTTGAAGAATACGGACAGTCGTACACAGATACGCAGTATTTT. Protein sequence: CSVEEYGQSYTDTQYF.

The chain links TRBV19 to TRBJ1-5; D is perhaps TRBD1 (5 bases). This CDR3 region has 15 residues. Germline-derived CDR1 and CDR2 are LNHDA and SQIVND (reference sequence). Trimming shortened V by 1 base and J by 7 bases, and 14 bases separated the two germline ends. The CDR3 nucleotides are TGTGCCAGTAGTATAGGGACACCGGATAGGCAGCCCCAGCATTTT. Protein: CASSIGTPDRQPQHF. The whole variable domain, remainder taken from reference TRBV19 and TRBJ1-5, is DGGITQSPKYLFRKEGQNVTLSCEQNLNHDAMYWYRQDPGQGLRLIYYSQIVNDFQKGDIAEGYSVSREKKESFPLTVTSAQKNPTAFYLCASSIGTPDRQPQHFGDGTRLSIL.

This chain's CDR3 is CASSLVGGASTDTQYF. The CDR3 region has the DNA TGTGCCAGCAGCTTAGTGGGGGGAGCTAGCACAGATACGCAGTATTTT. This chain links TRBV7-8 with TRBJ2-3, with a weak D call TRBD2 (6 bases). V lost 1 base and J 0 bases, leaving 11 bases between the germline ends. This CDR3 region has 16 residues. From germline, CDR1 is SGHVS and CDR2 FQNEAQ.

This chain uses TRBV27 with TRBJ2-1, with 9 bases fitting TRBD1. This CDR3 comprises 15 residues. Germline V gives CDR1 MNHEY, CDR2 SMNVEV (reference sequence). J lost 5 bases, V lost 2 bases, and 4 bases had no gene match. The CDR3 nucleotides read TGTGCCAGCAGTTTAAGACAGGGGGGAAACAATGAGCAGTTCTTC. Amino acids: CASSLRQGGNNEQFF.

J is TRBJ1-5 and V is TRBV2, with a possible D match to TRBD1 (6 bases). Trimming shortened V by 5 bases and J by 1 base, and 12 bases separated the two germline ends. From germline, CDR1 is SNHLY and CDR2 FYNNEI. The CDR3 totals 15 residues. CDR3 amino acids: CASSWDMPSNQPQHF. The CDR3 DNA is TGTGCCAGCAGTTGGGACATGCCCAGCAATCAGCCCCAGCATTTT.

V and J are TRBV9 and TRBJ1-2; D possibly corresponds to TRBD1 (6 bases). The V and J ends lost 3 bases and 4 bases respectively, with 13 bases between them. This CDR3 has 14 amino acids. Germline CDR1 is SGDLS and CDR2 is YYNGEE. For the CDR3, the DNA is TGTGCCAGCAGCGCAAGTACAGGGTCCTATGGCTACACCTTC. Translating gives CASSASTGSYGYTF.

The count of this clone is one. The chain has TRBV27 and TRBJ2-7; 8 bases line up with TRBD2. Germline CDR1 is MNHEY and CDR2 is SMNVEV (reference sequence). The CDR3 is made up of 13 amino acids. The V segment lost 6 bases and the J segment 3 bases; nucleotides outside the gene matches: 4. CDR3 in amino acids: CASRRLANYEQYF. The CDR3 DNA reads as TGTGCCAGCAGACGACTAGCGAACTACGAGCAGTACTTC.

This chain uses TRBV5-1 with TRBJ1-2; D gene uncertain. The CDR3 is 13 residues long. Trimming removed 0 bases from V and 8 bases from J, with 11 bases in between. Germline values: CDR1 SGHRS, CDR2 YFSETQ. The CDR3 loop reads CASSLDGGWGYTF. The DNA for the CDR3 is TGCGCCAGCAGCTTGGACGGAGGCTGGGGCTACACCTTC.

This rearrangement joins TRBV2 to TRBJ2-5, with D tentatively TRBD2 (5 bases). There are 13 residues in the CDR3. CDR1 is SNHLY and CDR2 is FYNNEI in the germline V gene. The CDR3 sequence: CAQALARGETQYF. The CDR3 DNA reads TGTGCTCAGGCCCTGGCCAGAGGGGAGACCCAGTACTTC. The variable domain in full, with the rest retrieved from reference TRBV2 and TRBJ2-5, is EPEVTQTPSHQVTQMGQEVILRCVPISNHLYFYWYRQILGQKVEFLVSFYNNEISEKSEIFDDQFSVERPDGSNFTLKIRSTKLEDSAMYFCAQALARGETQYFGPGTRLLVL.

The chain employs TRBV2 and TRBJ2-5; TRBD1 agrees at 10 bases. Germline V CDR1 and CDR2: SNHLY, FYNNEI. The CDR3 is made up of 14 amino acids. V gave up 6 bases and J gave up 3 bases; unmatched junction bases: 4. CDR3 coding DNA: TGTGCCAGCAGACCCGGGACAGGGGAAGAGACCCAGTACTTC. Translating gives CASRPGTGEETQYF.

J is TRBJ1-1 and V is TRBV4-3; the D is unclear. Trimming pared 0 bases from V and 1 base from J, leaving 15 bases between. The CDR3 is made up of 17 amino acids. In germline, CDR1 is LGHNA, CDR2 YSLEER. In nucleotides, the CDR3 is TGCGCCAGCAGCCAAGATACTCCCCGACACAAGAACACTGAAGCTTTCTTT. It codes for CASSQDTPRHKNTEAFF.

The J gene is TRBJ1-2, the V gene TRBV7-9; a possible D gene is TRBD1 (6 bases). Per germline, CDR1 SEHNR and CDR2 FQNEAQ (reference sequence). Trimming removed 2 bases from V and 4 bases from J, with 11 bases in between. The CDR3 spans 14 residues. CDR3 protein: CASSLIAGAYGYTF. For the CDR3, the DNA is TGTGCCAGCAGCTTAATCGCGGGGGCCTATGGCTACACCTTC.

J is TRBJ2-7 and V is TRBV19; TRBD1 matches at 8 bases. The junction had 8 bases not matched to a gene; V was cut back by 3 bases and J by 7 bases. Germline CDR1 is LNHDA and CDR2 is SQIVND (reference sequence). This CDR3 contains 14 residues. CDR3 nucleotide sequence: TGTGCCAGTAGTATGACAGGGGCTGGGGGAGAGCAGTACTTC. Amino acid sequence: CASSMTGAGGEQYF.

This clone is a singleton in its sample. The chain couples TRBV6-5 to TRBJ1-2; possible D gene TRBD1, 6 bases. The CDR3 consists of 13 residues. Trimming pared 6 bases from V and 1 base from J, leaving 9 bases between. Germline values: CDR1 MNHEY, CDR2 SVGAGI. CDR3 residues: CASSPDSNYGYTF. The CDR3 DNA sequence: TGTGCCAGCAGCCCGGACAGTAACTATGGCTACACCTTC.

Here the CDR3 reads CASSSTSGGAGEQFF. In DNA form, the CDR3 reads TGCGCCAGCAGCTCAACTAGCGGGGGGGCCGGTGAGCAGTTCTTC. V gene TRBV4-1 combines with J gene TRBJ2-1; 13 bases are a match to TRBD2. The V gene end was trimmed by 5 bases and the J gene end by 9 bases; junction bases not matched to a gene: 7. This CDR3 has 15 amino acids. The germline CDR1 and CDR2 sequences are MGHRA and YSYEKL.

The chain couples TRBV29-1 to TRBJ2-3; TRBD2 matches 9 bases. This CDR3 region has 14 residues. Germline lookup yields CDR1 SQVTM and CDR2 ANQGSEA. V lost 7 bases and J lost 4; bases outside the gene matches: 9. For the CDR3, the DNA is TGCAGCGGCTCAGGCGGGGGGGCCCCAGATACGCAGTATTTT. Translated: CSGSGGGAPDTQYF.